Sequencing of this T cell receptor (beta chain) was carried out in a study of tumor-infiltrating lymphocytes in oesophageal squamous cell carcinoma. TCRdb ran MiXCR on the PCR reads and lists one entry per CDR3 protein. The sample contains about 25,000 distinct CDR3 sequences, more than 35% of which appear only once. This clonotype was seen only a few times. Trimming cost V 5 bases and J 2 bases; bases outside gene matches: 10. Germline V gene sequence: CDR1 SGHTA, CDR2 FQGTGA. CDR3 length equals 19 residues. This clonotype was obtained from a male donor with esophageal squamous cell carcinoma. Sample: esophageal tumor tissue. The rearrangement joins TRBV7-3 to TRBJ2-2; 14 nucleotides match TRBD2. CDR3 bases: TGTGCCAGCAGCGCGGGACTAGCGGGGGATATTCCTAACACCGGGGAGCTGTTTTTT. Its translation: CASSAGLAGDIPNTGELFF.